One sample yielded the 22 T cell receptor beta chains listed below, sequenced in a study of a mutant IDH1 vaccine in newly diagnosed glioma. Time point of the sample: baseline, week 1 (first vaccination visit). Specified treatment: pre-vaccination baseline after standard-of-care therapy. Method: immunoSEQ multiplex PCR; TCRdb's copy keeps in-frame clones and lacks some. This sample has over 75,000 clones; roughly 89% occur once, and the top ten carry around 0.6%. The sample was PBMCs, taken from a glioma patient treated with radiotherapy, temozolomide or both. Receptors originate from a woman aged 45 to 65 with glioma.

The V and J genes are TRBV6-1 and TRBJ2-7; D is possibly TRBD2 (5 bases). The CDR3 has 12 amino acids. The ends were cut back, 2 bases at V and 9 bases at J, with 11 bases in the middle. Germline V gives CDR1 MNHNS, CDR2 SASEGT. This CDR3 is CASSESVGLQYF. The CDR3 nucleotides are TGTGCCAGCAGTGAAAGTGTAGGACTGCAGTACTTC.

This chain joins TRBV27 and TRBJ1-2; D unclear. The CDR3 spans 18 residues. Germline CDR1 and CDR2: MNHEY and SMNVEV (reference sequence). Trimming took off 5 bases at V and 3 bases at J, with 25 bases between the two ends. The CDR3 sequence: CASSPVINVKGSDYGYTF. The CDR3 bases are TGTGCCAGCAGTCCCGTCATTAACGTCAAGGGTAGCGACTATGGCTACACCTTC.

J is TRBJ2-2 and V is TRBV18, with TRBD2 as a possible D gene (5 bases). V lost 1 base and J lost 4, with 13 bases in between. CDR1 and CDR2 (germline): KGHSH, LQKENI. The CDR3 spans 16 residues. In DNA form, the CDR3 reads TGTGCCAGCTCACCACTGGCAGACTACATCACCGGGGAGCTGTTTTTT. This encodes CASSPLADYITGELFF.

The chain employs TRBV27 and TRBJ1-2, with a tentative D call TRBD1 (5 bases). CDR3 length: 13 amino acids. V was clipped by 3 bases and J by 2 bases, with 7 bases between them. The germline V gene encodes CDR1 MNHEY and CDR2 SMNVEV (reference sequence). CDR3 DNA: TGTGCCAGCAGTTTTAGGGACAACTATGGCTACACCTTC. Its protein product is CASSFRDNYGYTF.

This rearrangement joins TRBV6-4 to TRBJ1-1; tentative D call: TRBD1 (6 bases). The V and J ends lost 5 bases and 8 bases respectively, with 15 bases between them. In germline, CDR1 is MRHNA, CDR2 SNTAGT. The length of the CDR3 is 13 residues. The CDR3 loop is CASSQMQGTEAFF. CDR3 DNA sequence: TGTGCCAGCAGTCAAATGCAGGGGACGGAAGCTTTCTTT.

The genes are TRBV7-9 and TRBJ1-2; D call uncertain. Germline V gene data show CDR1 as SEHNR and CDR2 as FQNEAQ (reference sequence). The V and J ends lost 1 base and 5 bases respectively, with 8 bases between them. This CDR3 region has 13 residues. The CDR3 protein is CASSLEVNYGYTF. In DNA, the CDR3 is TGTGCCAGCAGCTTAGAGGTCAATTATGGCTACACCTTC.

V is TRBV7-9 and J is TRBJ1-2, with no clear D. The CDR3 totals 15 residues. With 4 bases removed from V and 4 bases from J, the gap between germline ends came to 16 bases. Germline lookup yields CDR1 SEHNR and CDR2 FQNEAQ (reference sequence). The CDR3 DNA reads TGTGCCAGCAGCTGGGGATCGGTGGTCGGCTATGGCTACACCTTC. Amino acids: CASSWGSVVGYGYTF.

The chain combines TRBV5-1 with TRBJ2-1; D is possibly TRBD2 (6 bases). Germline V gives CDR1 SGHRS, CDR2 YFSETQ. V dropped 2 bases and J dropped 2 bases, with 11 bases sitting between them. This CDR3 contains 15 residues. CDR3 bases: TGCGCCAGCAGCTTAGCGGGTTCAGCCTACAATGAGCAGTTCTTC. This codes for CASSLAGSAYNEQFF.

The chain joins TRBV14 to TRBJ2-2, with D tentatively TRBD1 (5 bases). CDR3 size: 15 residues. Per the germline V gene, CDR1 is SGHDN and CDR2 is FVKESK. V dropped 4 bases and J dropped 6 bases, with 15 bases sitting between them. CDR3 protein: CASSPENPQAGELFF. CDR3 sequence (DNA): TGTGCCAGCAGCCCGGAGAATCCACAGGCCGGGGAGCTGTTTTTT.

The chain employs TRBV7-9 and TRBJ2-1; D is possibly TRBD2 (5 bases). The CDR3 covers 15 residues. V dropped 0 bases and J dropped 2 bases, with 8 bases sitting between them. Germline values: CDR1 SEHNR, CDR2 FQNEAQ (reference sequence). CDR3 loop: CASSLATLAYNEQFF. DNA of the CDR3: TGTGCCAGCAGCTTAGCGACACTAGCCTACAATGAGCAGTTCTTC.

This clone turned up a few times. The J gene is TRBJ2-5, the V gene TRBV4-1; unclear D gene. CDR1 MGHRA and CDR2 YSYEKL come from the germline V gene. The CDR3 length is 12 residues. Trimming took off 4 bases at V and 5 bases at J, with 8 bases between the two ends. The CDR3: CASSRDFETQYF. CDR3 sequence (DNA): TGCGCCAGCAGCCGAGACTTCGAGACCCAGTACTTC.

The V call is TRBV12-5, the J call TRBJ2-1; D call uncertain. V lost 6 bases to trimming and J lost 3 bases, with 6 bases between them. This CDR3 is 12 amino acids long. Per germline, CDR1 LGHNT and CDR2 FRNRAP. The CDR3 sequence is CASGPLYNEQFF. CDR3 sequence (DNA): TGTGCTAGTGGCCCCCTCTACAATGAGCAGTTCTTC. Complete variable domain (other parts from reference TRBV12-5 and TRBJ2-1): DARVTQTPRHKVTEMGQEVTMRCQPILGHNTVFWYRQTMMQGLELLAYFRNRAPLDDSGMPKDRFSAEMPDATLATLKIQPSEPRDSAVYFCASGPLYNEQFFGPGTRLTVL.

The CDR3: CASSFSQNEQYF. The CDR3 coding sequence is TGTGCCAGCAGCTTTAGCCAAAACGAGCAGTACTTC. The J gene is TRBJ2-7, the V gene TRBV7-9; D ambiguous. The germline V and J ends were trimmed by 3 bases and 5 bases, with 8 bases remaining between them. The CDR3 contains 12 residues. CDR1 and CDR2 (germline): SEHNR, FQNEAQ (reference sequence).

This clone was detected once. The genes are TRBV11-2 and TRBJ2-1, with TRBD2 as a possible D gene (5 bases). In germline, CDR1 is SGHAT, CDR2 FQNNGV. This CDR3 has 11 amino acids. V lost 3 bases and J 10 bases, leaving 7 bases between the germline ends. DNA of the CDR3: TGTGCCAGCAGCTTCCGGAGGGAGCAGTTCTTC. Translation: CASSFRREQFF.

V usage is TRBV14 and J usage is TRBJ1-4; D is perhaps TRBD1 (5 bases). There are 17 residues in the CDR3. Germline CDR1 reads SGHDN; CDR2 reads FVKESK. V lost 0 bases and J lost 8, with 19 bases in between. The CDR3 coding sequence is TGTGCCAGCAGCCAAGAAGGAATAGGGGTTTTTCGGGAAAAACTGTTTTTT. Translation gives CASSQEGIGVFREKLFF.

This sequence joins TRBV5-1 and TRBJ1-5; D uncertain. Germline assignment: CDR1 SGHRS and CDR2 YFSETQ. This CDR3 has 13 residues. V was pared by 4 bases and J by 4 bases, with 9 bases between. The DNA for the CDR3 is TGCGCCAGCAGCATGGGTGATAATCAGCCCCAGCATTTT. Its protein is CASSMGDNQPQHF.

V gene TRBV2 combines with J gene TRBJ1-1, with D possibly matching TRBD1 (6 bases). The CDR3 is 12 amino acids. Germline V gene sequence: CDR1 SNHLY, CDR2 FYNNEI. Trimming removed 8 bases from V and 6 bases from J, with 13 bases in between. CDR3 amino acids: CASGKGVPEAFF. In DNA, the CDR3 is TGTGCCAGCGGCAAGGGGGTCCCTGAAGCTTTCTTT.

The rearrangement links TRBV4-1 to TRBJ2-1; D is possibly TRBD1 or TRBD2 (6 bases each). The length of the CDR3 is 17 residues. V was pared by 0 bases and J by 0 bases, with 12 bases between. Germline V gene lookup returns CDR1 MGHRA and CDR2 YSYEKL. CDR3 nucleotides: TGCGCCAGCAGCCAAGATGGGGGGCAGGGCTCCTACAATGAGCAGTTCTTC. It codes for CASSQDGGQGSYNEQFF.

The count of this clone is one. The gene calls are TRBV11-2 and TRBJ2-7; tentative D call: TRBD1 (6 bases). CDR1 is SGHAT and CDR2 is FQNNGV in the germline V gene. Trimming shortened V by 5 bases and J by 7 bases, and 15 bases separated the two germline ends. The CDR3 extends over 13 amino acids. DNA for the CDR3: TGTGCCAGCAGCCAGGGGATCGGGGCGGAGCAGTACTTC. Translating gives CASSQGIGAEQYF.

CDR3 loop: CASSVGNAPDNEQFF. The CDR3 DNA is TGTGCCAGCAGCGTAGGTAATGCACCCGACAATGAGCAGTTCTTC. The chain carries TRBV9 and TRBJ2-1; D unclear. CDR3 length: 15 residues. Germline CDR1 is SGDLS and CDR2 is YYNGEE. Trimming took off 0 bases at V and 5 bases at J, with 12 bases between the two ends.

This chain links TRBV28 with TRBJ1-2; perhaps TRBD1 as D (5 bases). CDR1 is MDHEN and CDR2 is SYDVKM in the germline V gene. The germline V and J ends were trimmed by 1 base and 0 bases, with 9 bases remaining between them. CDR3 length: 15 amino acids. The CDR3 coding sequence is TGTGCCAGCAGTTTATTACCAGGGCCTAACTATGGCTACACCTTC. It yields the protein CASSLLPGPNYGYTF.

The J gene is TRBJ1-4, the V gene TRBV19; 7 nucleotides align to TRBD1. V shed 9 bases, J shed 6 bases, and the junction held 7 bases outside the gene matches. Germline CDR1 LNHDA, CDR2 SQIVND (reference sequence). CDR3 length: 13 residues. The CDR3 region is CASSGTAYEKLFF. For the CDR3, the DNA is TGTGCCAGCTCCGGGACAGCTTATGAAAAACTGTTTTTT.